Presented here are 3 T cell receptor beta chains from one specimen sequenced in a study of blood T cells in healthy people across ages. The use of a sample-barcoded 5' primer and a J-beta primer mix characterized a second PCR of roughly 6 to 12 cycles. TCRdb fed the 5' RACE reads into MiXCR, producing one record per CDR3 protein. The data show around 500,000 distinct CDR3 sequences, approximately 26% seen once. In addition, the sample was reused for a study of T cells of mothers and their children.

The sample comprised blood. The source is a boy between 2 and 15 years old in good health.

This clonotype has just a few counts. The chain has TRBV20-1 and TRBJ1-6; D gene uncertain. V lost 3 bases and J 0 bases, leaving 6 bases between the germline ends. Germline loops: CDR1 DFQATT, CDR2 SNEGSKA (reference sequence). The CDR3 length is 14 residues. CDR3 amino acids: CSASTSSYNSPLHF. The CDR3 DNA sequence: TGCAGTGCTAGCACAAGCTCCTATAATTCACCCCTCCACTTT.

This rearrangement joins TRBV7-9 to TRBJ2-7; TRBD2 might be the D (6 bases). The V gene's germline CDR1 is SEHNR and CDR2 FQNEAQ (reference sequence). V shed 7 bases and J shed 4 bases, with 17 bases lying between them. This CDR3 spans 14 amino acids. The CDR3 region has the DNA TGTGCCAGCAACCCTTTAGGAGGGAGGTACGAGCAGTACTTC. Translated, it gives CASNPLGGRYEQYF.

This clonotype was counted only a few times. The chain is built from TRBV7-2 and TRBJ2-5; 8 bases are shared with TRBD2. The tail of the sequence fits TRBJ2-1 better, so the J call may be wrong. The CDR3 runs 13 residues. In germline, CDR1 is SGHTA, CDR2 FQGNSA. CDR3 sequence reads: CASSNRLASGQFF. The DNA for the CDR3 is TGTGCCAGCAGCAATCGACTAGCGAGTGGGCAGTTCTTC.